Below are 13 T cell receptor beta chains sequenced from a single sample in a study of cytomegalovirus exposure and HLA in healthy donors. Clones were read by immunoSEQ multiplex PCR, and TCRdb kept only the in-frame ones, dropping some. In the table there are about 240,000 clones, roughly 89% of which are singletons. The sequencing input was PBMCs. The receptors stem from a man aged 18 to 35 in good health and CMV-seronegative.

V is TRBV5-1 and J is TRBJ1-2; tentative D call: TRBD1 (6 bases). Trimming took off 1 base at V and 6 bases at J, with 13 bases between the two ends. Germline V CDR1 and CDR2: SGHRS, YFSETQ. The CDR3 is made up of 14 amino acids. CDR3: CASSLRISGDGYTF. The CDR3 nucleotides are TGCGCCAGCAGCTTGAGGATCTCAGGGGATGGCTACACCTTC.

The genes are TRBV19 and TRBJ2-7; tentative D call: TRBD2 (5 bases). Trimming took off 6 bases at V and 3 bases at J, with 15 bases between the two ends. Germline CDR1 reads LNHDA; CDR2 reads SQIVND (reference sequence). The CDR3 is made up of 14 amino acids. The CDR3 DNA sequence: TGTGCCAGTAGCGAGGGTGGTGGTCGCTACGAGCAGTACTTC. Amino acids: CASSEGGGRYEQYF.

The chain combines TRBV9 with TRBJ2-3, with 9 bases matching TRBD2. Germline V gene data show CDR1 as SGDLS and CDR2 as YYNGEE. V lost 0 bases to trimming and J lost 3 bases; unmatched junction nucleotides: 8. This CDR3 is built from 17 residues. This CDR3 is CASSVATGSGRTDTQYF. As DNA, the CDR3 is TGTGCCAGCAGCGTAGCTACGGGGAGCGGGAGGACAGATACGCAGTATTTT. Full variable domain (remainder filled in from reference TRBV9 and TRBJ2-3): DSGVTQTPKHLITATGQRVTLRCSPRSGDLSVYWYQQSLDQGLQFLIQYYNGEERAKGNILERFSAQQFPDLHSELNLSSLELGDSALYFCASSVATGSGRTDTQYFGPGTRLTVL.

The CDR3 reads CASSPTEDQPQHF. The DNA of the CDR3 is TGTGCCAGCTCACCCACCGAGGATCAGCCCCAGCATTTT. The chain is built from TRBV18 and TRBJ1-5, with D uncertain. This CDR3 spans 13 amino acids. The ends were cut back, 3 bases at V and 5 bases at J, with 8 bases in the middle. CDR1 and CDR2 (germline): KGHSH, LQKENI.

CDR3 DNA sequence: TGTGCTAGTGGCTTGCGGTTTCCGGAGACCCAGTACTTC. Translated: CASGLRFPETQYF. J is TRBJ2-5 and V is TRBV12-5; D call uncertain. Trimming took off 6 bases at V and 5 bases at J, with 13 bases between the two ends. CDR1 and CDR2 from the germline V gene are LGHNT and FRNRAP. The CDR3 sequence is 13 residues long.

CDR3 sequence: CASSLGDRVNEQFF. The CDR3 DNA follows: TGTGCCAGCAGCTTAGGGGACAGGGTCAATGAGCAGTTCTTC. J is TRBJ2-1 and V is TRBV7-9, with 9 bases fitting TRBD1. Trimming removed 1 base from V and 6 bases from J; junction bases left unmatched: 1. This CDR3 spans 14 amino acids. CDR1 is SEHNR, CDR2 FQNEAQ, per germline (reference sequence).

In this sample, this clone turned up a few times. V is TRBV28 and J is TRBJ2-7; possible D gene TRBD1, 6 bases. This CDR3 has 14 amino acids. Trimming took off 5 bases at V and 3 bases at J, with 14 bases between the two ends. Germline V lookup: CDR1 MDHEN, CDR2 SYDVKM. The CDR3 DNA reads TGTGCCAGCAGTCCGGGACACCGGTACTACGAGCAGTACTTC. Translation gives CASSPGHRYYEQYF. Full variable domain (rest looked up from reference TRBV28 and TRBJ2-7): DVKVTQSSRYLVKRTGEKVFLECVQDMDHENMFWYRQDPGLGLRLIYFSYDVKMKEKGDIPEGYSVSREKKERFSLILESASTNQTSMYLCASSPGHRYYEQYFGPGTRLTVT.

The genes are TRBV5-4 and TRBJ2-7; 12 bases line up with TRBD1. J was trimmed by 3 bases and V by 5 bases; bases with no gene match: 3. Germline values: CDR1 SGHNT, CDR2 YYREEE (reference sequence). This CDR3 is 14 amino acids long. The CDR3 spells CASRGTGGRYEQYF. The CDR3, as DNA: TGTGCCAGCAGGGGGACAGGGGGCCGCTACGAGCAGTACTTC.

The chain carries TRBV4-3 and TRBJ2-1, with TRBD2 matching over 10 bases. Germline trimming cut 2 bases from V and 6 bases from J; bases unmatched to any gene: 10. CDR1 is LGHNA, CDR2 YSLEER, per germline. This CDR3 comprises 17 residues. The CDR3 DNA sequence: TGCGCCAGCAGCCAAAGACGGGGCCAGCGGGGGGGCAATGAGCAGTTCTTC. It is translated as CASSQRRGQRGGNEQFF.

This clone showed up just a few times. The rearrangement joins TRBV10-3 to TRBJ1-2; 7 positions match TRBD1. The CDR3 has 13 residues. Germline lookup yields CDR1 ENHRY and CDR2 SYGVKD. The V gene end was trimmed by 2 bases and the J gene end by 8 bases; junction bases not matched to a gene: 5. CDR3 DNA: TGTGCCATCAGTGAGCAGGGGGTAAACGGCTACACCTTC. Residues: CAISEQGVNGYTF.

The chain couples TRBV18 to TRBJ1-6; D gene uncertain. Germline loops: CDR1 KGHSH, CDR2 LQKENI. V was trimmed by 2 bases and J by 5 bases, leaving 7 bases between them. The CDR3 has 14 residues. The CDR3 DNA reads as TGTGCCAGCTCACCAACCACAGATAATTCACCCCTCCACTTT. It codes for CASSPTTDNSPLHF.

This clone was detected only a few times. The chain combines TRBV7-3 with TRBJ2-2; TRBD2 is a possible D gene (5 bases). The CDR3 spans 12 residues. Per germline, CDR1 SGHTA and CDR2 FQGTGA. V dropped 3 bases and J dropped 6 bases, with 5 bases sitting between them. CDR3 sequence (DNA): TGTGCCAGCAGCTTCGGGGCCGGGGAGCTGTTTTTT. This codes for CASSFGAGELFF.

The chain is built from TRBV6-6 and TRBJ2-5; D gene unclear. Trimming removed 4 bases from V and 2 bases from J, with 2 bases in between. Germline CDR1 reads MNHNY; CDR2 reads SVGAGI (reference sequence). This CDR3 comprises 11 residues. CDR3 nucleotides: TGTGCCAGCAGTTCGCAAGAGACCCAGTACTTC. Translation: CASSSQETQYF.